The sequence of this TCR beta chain was determined in a study of shared clonotypes between healthy human individuals. General study points: In having few donors, the study represented limited genetic and exposure-history diversity.

A remark on this clone: The antigen is unknown.

Each subset's genomic DNA was split evenly across several immunoSEQ plates. Libraries were prepared by immunoSEQ multiplex PCR; TCRdb keeps only in-frame clonotypes and omits some of them. The sample lists some 2 million clones, about 95% occurring once. Terminally differentiated effector memory CD45RA+ cells were excluded by CCR7 positive selection of CD45RO-negative cells. Sequencing was done on a sample of naive CD8+ T cells sorted from blood. This receptor was taken from a man younger than 30 in good health.

CDR3 sequence reads: CASSTDLPMNTEAFF. The CDR3 DNA follows: TGTGCCAGTAGTACAGACCTTCCTATGAACACTGAAGCTTTCTTT. The chain has TRBV19 and TRBJ1-1; D unresolved. Per germline, CDR1 LNHDA and CDR2 SQIVND (reference sequence). CDR3 length equals 15 residues. V was clipped by 4 bases and J by 0 bases, with 12 bases between them. Full variable domain (rest looked up from reference TRBV19 and TRBJ1-1): DGGITQSPKYLFRKEGQNVTLSCEQNLNHDAMYWYRQDPGQGLRLIYYSQIVNDFQKGDIAEGYSVSREKKESFPLTVTSAQKNPTAFYLCASSTDLPMNTEAFFGQGTRLTVV.